This TCR beta chain derives from a study of cytomegalovirus exposure and HLA in healthy donors. CDR1 MNHNY and CDR2 SVGAGI come from the germline V gene (reference sequence). The junction had 10 bases not matched to a gene; V was cut back by 5 bases and J by 7 bases. The CDR3 runs 15 residues. 13 Jbeta primers and 60 Vbeta primers were used for the PCR. Profiling relied on immunoSEQ multiplex PCR, and the TCRdb table lists in-frame clones only, not all of them. The data show approximately 54,000 clones, with around 82% seen just once and around 3.3% held by the top ten. V gene TRBV6-6 combines with J gene TRBJ1-4; TRBD1 aligns across 7 bases. The sequenced sample consisted of PBMCs. This receptor was identified in a woman aged 18 to 35 in good health and CMV-seronegative. The CDR3 sequence: CASSPPGTVGEKLFF. The CDR3 nucleotides read TGTGCCAGCAGTCCCCCCGGGACAGTAGGTGAAAAACTGTTTTTT.